A selection of T cell receptor beta chains follows, all from one sample in a study of cytomegalovirus exposure and HLA in healthy donors. Here immunoSEQ multiplex PCR was the method, and the copy in TCRdb shows in-frame clones only, minus some. The sample yields about 75,000 clones, 84% seen once. The sample taken for sequencing was PBMCs. Receptor source: a man between 65 and 85 years old in good health and CMV-seropositive. The CDR3 runs from the conserved cysteine through the conserved F or W. D genes are given only for firm matches. The listing skips clone size in some rows; elsewhere it reads once, few, many or a size class.

size	V	D	J	DNA	CDR3
NA	TRBV2	NA	TRBJ2-7	TGTGCCACCGCAGCGACAGGCCACTACGAGCAGTACTTC	CATAATGHYEQYF
NA	TRBV7-3	NA	TRBJ2-1	TGTGCCAGCAGCCCGACACCCAGTTCATTCGATGAGCAGTTCTTC	CASSPTPSSFDEQFF
NA	TRBV7-9	TRBD2	TRBJ2-1	TGTGCCAGCAGCTTAGGACTAGCGGGAGTCGATGAGCAGTTCTTC	CASSLGLAGVDEQFF
NA	TRBV6-1	TRBD1	TRBJ1-5	TGTGCCAGCAGTGGTAACAGGGGCCAAGCGCCCCAGCATTTT	CASSGNRGQAPQHF
once	TRBV27	NA	TRBJ2-6	TGTGCCAGCAGTCCCGTCGACAGGTCTGGGGCCAACGTCCTGACTTTC	CASSPVDRSGANVLTF
NA	TRBV5-1	NA	TRBJ2-7	TGCGCCAGCAGCCCACCCCTTACGGGGTCAGGCTACGAGCAGTACTTC	CASSPPLTGSGYEQYF
NA	TRBV7-2	TRBD2	TRBJ2-7	TGTGCCAGCAGCTTAGTCTTTGCGGGGGTGACCGAAGAGCAGTACTTC	CASSLVFAGVTEEQYF
NA	TRBV2	TRBD1	TRBJ1-2	TGTGCCAGCAGTGAGACAGGGAGAAAGAGCTGGGCTACTAACTATGGCTACACCTTC	CASSETGRKSWATNYGYTF
NA	TRBV2	NA	TRBJ2-5	TGTGCCAGCAGTGCTCCGGGATCCCCAGAGACCCAGTACTTC	CASSAPGSPETQYF
NA	TRBV7-9	TRBD1	TRBJ1-5	TGTGCCAGCAGCTGGGGGACAGGGAGAGGCAGATTTGGCAATCAGCCCCAGCATTTT	CASSWGTGRGRFGNQPQHF
NA	TRBV18	TRBD2	TRBJ2-5	TGTGCCAGCTCACCAATACTAGCGGGGGGCCCAGAGACCCAGTACTTC	CASSPILAGGPETQYF
NA	TRBV7-7	NA	TRBJ2-5	TGTGCTAGCAGCCAGGGTGGAGGGAGAGAGACCCAGTACTTC	CASSQGGGRETQYF
NA	TRBV6-4	NA	TRBJ2-7	TGTGCCAGCAGTGAAACAGCAGGAACCTACGAGCAGTACTTC	CASSETAGTYEQYF
NA	TRBV15	TRBD1	TRBJ1-2	TGTGCCACCAGCAGGAGGGACAGCTATGGCTACACCTTC	CATSRRDSYGYTF
NA	TRBV4-3	NA	TRBJ2-7	TGCGCCAGCAGCCCCGCGGGTAACAACGAGCAGTACTTC	CASSPAGNNEQYF
NA	TRBV2	NA	TRBJ2-5	TGTGCCAGCAGCCAAAATCCCAGGGTCCAAGAGACCCAGTACTTC	CASSQNPRVQETQYF
NA	TRBV10-3	NA	TRBJ1-2	TGTGCCATCAGTGTCGAGGGAAACTATGGCTACACCTTC	CAISVEGNYGYTF
few	TRBV4-1	NA	TRBJ1-5	TGCGCCAGCAGCCAAGGGTCCGAGGGAACGGTCCAGCCCCAGCATTTT	CASSQGSEGTVQPQHF
few	TRBV4-3	TRBD1	TRBJ1-4	TGCGCCAGCAGCCAAGGACAGGGGGGTGAAAAACTGTTTTTT	CASSQGQGGEKLFF
NA	TRBV14	NA	TRBJ1-4	TGTGCCAGCAGACCGGCGGGTGCACTCAATGAAAAACTGTTTTTT	CASRPAGALNEKLFF
NA	TRBV11-2	NA	TRBJ2-2	TGTGCCAGCAGCTTAGACAGGACAGCGAACACCGGGGAGCTGTTTTTT	CASSLDRTANTGELFF
NA	TRBV29-1	TRBD2	TRBJ2-5	TGCAGCGTTGTGGGCGGGGGCCAAGAGACCCAGTACTTC	CSVVGGGQETQYF
NA	TRBV5-3	NA	TRBJ1-4	TGTGCCAGAAGCGCCCGAGACATTGGTCGGGAAAAACTGTTTTTT	CARSARDIGREKLFF
NA	TRBV7-3	TRBD2	TRBJ2-3	TGTGCCAGCAGCCCACGGGCTCGAGCGGGGGGGTCAGATACGCAGTATTTT	CASSPRARAGGSDTQYF
NA	TRBV5-6	TRBD1	TRBJ1-2	TGTGCCAGCAGCTTGGTTGGTGCGACAGGGGGAGGCTACACCTTC	CASSLVGATGGGYTF
once	TRBV28	NA	TRBJ1-2	TGTGCCAGCAGTTTAAGGGACATTGGCTACACCTTC	CASSLRDIGYTF
NA	TRBV27	NA	TRBJ2-7	TGTGCCAGCAGTTTATATATTGGAGCCTACGAGCAGTACTTC	CASSLYIGAYEQYF
NA	TRBV18	NA	TRBJ2-3	TGTGCCAGCTCACCACCTCAACTAGCACGCACAGATACGCAGTATTTT	CASSPPQLARTDTQYF
NA	TRBV19	NA	TRBJ2-7	TGTGCCACTCCTCCGAGGACGGGGGGCAGCTACGAGCAGTACTTC	CATPPRTGGSYEQYF
NA	TRBV30	TRBD2	TRBJ2-7	TGTGCCTGGAGTGTATCCCTAGCGGGAGTGTACGAGCAGTACTTC	CAWSVSLAGVYEQYF
NA	TRBV7-8	NA	TRBJ2-1	TGTGCCAGCAGCTTAGCAACATACAATGAGCAGTTCTTC	CASSLATYNEQFF
NA	TRBV29-1	TRBD1	TRBJ1-3	TGCAGCGTTGAAGGGGACAGCTCCTCTGGAAACACCATATATTTT	CSVEGDSSSGNTIYF
NA	TRBV19	NA	TRBJ1-5	TGTGCCAGTAGTATCGGGGTGGGTCAGCCCCAGCATTTT	CASSIGVGQPQHF
once	TRBV4-3	NA	TRBJ2-5	TGCGCCAGCAGCCAAGGCCTTGACAGGTGGGAGACCCAGTACTTC	CASSQGLDRWETQYF
few	TRBV5-1	TRBD1	TRBJ2-5	TGCGCCAGCAGCTTGGCACAGGGGGTTGAGACCCAGTACTTC	CASSLAQGVETQYF
NA	TRBV11-2	TRBD2	TRBJ2-1	TGTGCCAGCAGCTTAATAGCGGGGGGGCAGTATGAGCAGTTCTTC	CASSLIAGGQYEQFF
NA	TRBV10-1	TRBD1	TRBJ2-7	TGCGCCAGCGGTGCCGGGACAGGGCCCTACGAGCAGTACTTC	CASGAGTGPYEQYF
NA	TRBV27	NA	TRBJ2-7	TGTGCCAGCAGGGGAGGGGGGCGACACGAGCAGTACTTC	CASRGGGRHEQYF
NA	TRBV2	TRBD2	TRBJ2-1	TGTGCCAGCAGCGGGGGGGCAGGAAATGAGCAGTTCTTC	CASSGGAGNEQFF
NA	TRBV7-7	NA	TRBJ2-5	TGTGTCAGCAGCCCAGGGGAGGGCGCGGAGACCCAGTACTTC	CVSSPGEGAETQYF